The entry that follows covers one TCR beta chain sequence. In the original analysis: By means of reference gene primer amplification, nucleated cell counts were estimated. Data came from immunoSEQ multiplex PCR; TCRdb stores just in-frame clones and leaves some out. V, J and clone size were drawn from that table, and D and trimming were deduced from the DNA. The sample holds almost 30,000 clones; roughly 87% are singletons and the top ten take more than 9%. The data derive from a study of blood T cell repertoires in COVID-19. Across the whole study: COVID-19 samples, acute and convalescent, were from the United States, Italy and Spain. T cells, B-cell-depleted T cells, or PBMCs supplied cDNA or gDNA.

CDR1 KGHDR and CDR2 SFDVKD come from the germline V gene. The CDR3 contains 16 residues. V gave up 9 bases and J gave up 1 base; unmatched junction bases: 7. Sequencing was performed on peripheral blood. This TCR was recovered from a human donor in a cohort sampled during active COVID-19. The chain employs TRBV24-1 and TRBJ2-3; 12 positions match TRBD2. The CDR3 here is CATGLAGGPGTDTQYF. The CDR3 DNA follows: TGTGCCACCGGGCTAGCGGGGGGGCCTGGCACAGATACGCAGTATTTT.